What follows describes a single T cell receptor (beta chain). These data originate in a study of CD8 T cells in Susac syndrome. This CDR3 has 11 residues. Germline CDR1 is DFQATT and CDR2 is SNEGSKA (reference sequence). V was clipped by 7 bases and J by 4 bases, with 11 bases between them. Sequencing of TCR beta covered CD8+ and CD4+ T cells obtained from blood. It was negative isolation that provided the CD8+ and CD4+ T cells, whereas TEMRA cells were enriched by FACS. RNA was extracted with the RNeasy kit, and a quantity of about 0.45 to 1 ug was reverse transcribed using random hexamers. From the immunoSEQ multiplex PCR reads, TCRdb called clonotypes with MiXCR, one entry per CDR3 protein. The sample holds 400,000 or so distinct CDR3 sequences; approximately 85% are singletons and the top ten take roughly 0.1%.

This receptor was taken from a human donor with multiple sclerosis. The J gene is TRBJ2-7, the V gene TRBV20-1, with D perhaps TRBD1 (6 bases). Sequencing input: CD8+ T cells from PBMCs. This chain's CDR3 is CSVPRGYEQYF. CDR3 coding DNA: TGCAGTGTTCCTAGGGGGTACGAGCAGTACTTC.